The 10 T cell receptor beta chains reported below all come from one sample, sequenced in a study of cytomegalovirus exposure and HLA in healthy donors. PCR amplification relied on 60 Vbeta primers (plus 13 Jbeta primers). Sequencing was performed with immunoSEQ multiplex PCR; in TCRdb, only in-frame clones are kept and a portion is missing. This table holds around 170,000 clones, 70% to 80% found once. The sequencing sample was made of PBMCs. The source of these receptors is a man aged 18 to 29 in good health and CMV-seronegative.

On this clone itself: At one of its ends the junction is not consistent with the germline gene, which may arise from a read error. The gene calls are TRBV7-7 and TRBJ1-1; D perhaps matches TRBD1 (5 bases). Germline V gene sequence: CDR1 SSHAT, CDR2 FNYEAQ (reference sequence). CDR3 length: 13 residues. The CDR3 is CASSLGAGAEAFF. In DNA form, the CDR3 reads TGTGCTAGCAGCTTGGGCGCGGGGGCTGAAGCTTTCTTT. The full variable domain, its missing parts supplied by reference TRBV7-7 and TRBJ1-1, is GAGVSQSPRYKVTKRGQDVTLRCDPISSHATLYWYQQALGQGPEFLTYFNYEAQPDKSGLPSDRFSAERPEGSISTLTIQRTEQRDSAMYRCASSLGAGAEAFFGQGTRLTVV.

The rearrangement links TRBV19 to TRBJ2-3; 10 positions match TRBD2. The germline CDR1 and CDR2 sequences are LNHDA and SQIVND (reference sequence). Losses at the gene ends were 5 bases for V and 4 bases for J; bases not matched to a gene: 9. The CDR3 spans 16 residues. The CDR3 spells CASSPPSGGAADTQYF. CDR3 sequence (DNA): TGTGCCAGTAGTCCCCCCAGCGGGGGGGCCGCAGATACGCAGTATTTT.

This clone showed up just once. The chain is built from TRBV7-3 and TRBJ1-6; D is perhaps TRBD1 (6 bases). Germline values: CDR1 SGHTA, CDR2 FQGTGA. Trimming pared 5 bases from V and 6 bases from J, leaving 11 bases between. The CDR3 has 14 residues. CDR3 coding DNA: TGTGCCAGCAGCAGGACAGCAATTAATTCACCCCTCCACTTT. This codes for CASSRTAINSPLHF.

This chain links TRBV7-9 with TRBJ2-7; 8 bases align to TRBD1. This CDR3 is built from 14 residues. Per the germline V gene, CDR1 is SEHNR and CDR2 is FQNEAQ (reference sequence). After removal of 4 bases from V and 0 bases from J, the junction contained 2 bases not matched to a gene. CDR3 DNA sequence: TGTGCCAGCAGCTCCGGGACAGGCTCCTACGAGCAGTACTTC. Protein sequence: CASSSGTGSYEQYF.

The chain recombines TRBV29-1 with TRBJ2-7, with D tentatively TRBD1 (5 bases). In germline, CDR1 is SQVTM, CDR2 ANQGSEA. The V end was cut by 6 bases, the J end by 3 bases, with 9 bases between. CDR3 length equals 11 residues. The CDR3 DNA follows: TGCAGCGTGACAGTTCTCTACGAGCAGTACTTC. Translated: CSVTVLYEQYF.

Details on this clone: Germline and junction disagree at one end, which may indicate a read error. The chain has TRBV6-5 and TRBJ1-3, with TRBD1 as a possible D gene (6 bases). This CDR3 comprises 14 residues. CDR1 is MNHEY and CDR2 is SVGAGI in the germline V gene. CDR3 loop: CASTPGTIGNIIYF. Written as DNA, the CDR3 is TGTGCCAGCACCCCGGGGACAATAGGAAACATCATATATTTT.

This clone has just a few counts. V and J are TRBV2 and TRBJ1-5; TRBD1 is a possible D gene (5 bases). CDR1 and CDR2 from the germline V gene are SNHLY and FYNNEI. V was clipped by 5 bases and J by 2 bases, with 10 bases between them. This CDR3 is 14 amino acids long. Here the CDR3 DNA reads TGTGCCAGCAGTCCAGGGAGGGGCAATCAGCCCCAGCATTTT. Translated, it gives CASSPGRGNQPQHF.

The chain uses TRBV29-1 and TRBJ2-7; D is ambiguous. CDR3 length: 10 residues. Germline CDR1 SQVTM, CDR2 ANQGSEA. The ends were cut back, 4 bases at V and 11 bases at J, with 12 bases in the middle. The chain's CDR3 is CSVGSDVKYF. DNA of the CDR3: TGCAGCGTTGGGAGCGACGTTAAGTACTTC.

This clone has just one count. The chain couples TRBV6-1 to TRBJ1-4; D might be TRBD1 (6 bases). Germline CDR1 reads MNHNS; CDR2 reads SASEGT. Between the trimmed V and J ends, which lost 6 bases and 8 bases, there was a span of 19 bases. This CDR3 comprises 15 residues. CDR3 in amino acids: CASRDDRDKEEKLFF. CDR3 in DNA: TGTGCCAGCAGGGACGACCGGGACAAGGAGGAAAAACTGTTTTTT.

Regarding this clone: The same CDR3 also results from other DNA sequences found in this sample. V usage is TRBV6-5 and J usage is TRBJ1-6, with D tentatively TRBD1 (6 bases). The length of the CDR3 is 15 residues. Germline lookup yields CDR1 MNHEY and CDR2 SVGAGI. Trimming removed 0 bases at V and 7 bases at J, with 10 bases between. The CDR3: CASSYSPQGNSPLHF. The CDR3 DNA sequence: TGTGCCAGCAGTTACTCCCCACAGGGAAATTCACCCCTCCACTTT.